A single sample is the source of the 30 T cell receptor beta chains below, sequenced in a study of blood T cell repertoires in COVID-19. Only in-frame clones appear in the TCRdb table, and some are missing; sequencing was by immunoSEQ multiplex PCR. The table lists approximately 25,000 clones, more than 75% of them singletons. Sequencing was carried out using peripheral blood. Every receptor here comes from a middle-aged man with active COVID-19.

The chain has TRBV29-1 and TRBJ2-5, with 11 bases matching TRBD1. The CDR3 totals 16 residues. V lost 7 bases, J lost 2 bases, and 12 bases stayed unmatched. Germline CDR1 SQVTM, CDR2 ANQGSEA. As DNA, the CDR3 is TGCAGCGCCAACCACCGGGACAGGGGGATACAAGAGACCCAGTACTTC. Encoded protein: CSANHRDRGIQETQYF.

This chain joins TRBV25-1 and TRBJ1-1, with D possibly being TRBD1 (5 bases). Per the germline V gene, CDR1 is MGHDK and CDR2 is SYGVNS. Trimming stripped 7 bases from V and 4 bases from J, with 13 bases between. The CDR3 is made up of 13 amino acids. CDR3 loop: CASNGAWGTEAFF. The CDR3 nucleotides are TGTGCCAGCAATGGGGCCTGGGGCACTGAAGCTTTCTTT.

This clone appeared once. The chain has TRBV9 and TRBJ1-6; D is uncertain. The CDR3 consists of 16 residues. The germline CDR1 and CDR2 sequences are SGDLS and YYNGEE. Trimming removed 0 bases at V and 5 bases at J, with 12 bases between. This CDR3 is CASSVEPGGHNSPLHF. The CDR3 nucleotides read TGTGCCAGCAGCGTAGAACCCGGAGGGCATAATTCACCCCTCCACTTT.

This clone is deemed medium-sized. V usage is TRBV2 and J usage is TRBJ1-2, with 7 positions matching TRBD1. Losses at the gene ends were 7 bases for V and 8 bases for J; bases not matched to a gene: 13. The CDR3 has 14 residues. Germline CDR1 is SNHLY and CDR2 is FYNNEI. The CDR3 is CASTERGGNGGYTF. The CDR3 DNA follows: TGTGCCAGCACCGAAAGAGGGGGCAATGGCGGCTACACCTTC. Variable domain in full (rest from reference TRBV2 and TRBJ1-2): EPEVTQTPSHQVTQMGQEVILRCVPISNHLYFYWYRQILGQKVEFLVSFYNNEISEKSEIFDDQFSVERPDGSNFTLKIRSTKLEDSAMYFCASTERGGNGGYTFGSGTRLTVV.

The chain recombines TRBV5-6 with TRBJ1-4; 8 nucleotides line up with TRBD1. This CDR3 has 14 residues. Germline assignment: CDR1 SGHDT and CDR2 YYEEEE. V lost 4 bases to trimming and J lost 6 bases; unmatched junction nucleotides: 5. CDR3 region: CASSRWTGHEKLFF. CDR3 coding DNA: TGTGCCAGCAGCAGATGGACAGGGCATGAAAAACTGTTTTTT.

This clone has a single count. CDR3: CASSLSTSGRTDTQYF. DNA of the CDR3: TGCGCCAGCAGCTTATCGACTAGCGGGAGAACAGATACGCAGTATTTT. The rearrangement links TRBV5-1 to TRBJ2-3; 12 bases agree with TRBD2. CDR1 is SGHRS, CDR2 YFSETQ, per germline. The J segment lost 3 bases and the V segment lost 2 bases, leaving 4 bases of the junction unmatched. The CDR3 has 16 amino acids.

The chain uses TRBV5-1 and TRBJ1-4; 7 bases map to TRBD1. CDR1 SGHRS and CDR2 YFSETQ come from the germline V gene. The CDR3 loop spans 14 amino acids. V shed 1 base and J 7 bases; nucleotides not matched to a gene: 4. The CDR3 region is CASSLPGGSEKLFF. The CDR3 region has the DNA TGCGCCAGCAGCTTGCCAGGGGGAAGTGAAAAACTGTTTTTT.

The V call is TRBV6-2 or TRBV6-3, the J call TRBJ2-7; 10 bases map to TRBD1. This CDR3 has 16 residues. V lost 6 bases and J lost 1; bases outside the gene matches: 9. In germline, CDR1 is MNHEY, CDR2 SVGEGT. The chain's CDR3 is CASSPGDRGFSYEQYV. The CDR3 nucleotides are TGTGCCAGCAGCCCGGGGGACAGGGGATTTTCCTACGAGCAGTACGTC.

Here the CDR3 DNA reads TGTGCCAGCAGTTCGGCGAACACCGGGGAGCTGTTTTTT. It is translated as CASSSANTGELFF. V and J are TRBV7-3 and TRBJ2-2, with unresolved D. This CDR3 spans 13 amino acids. With 6 bases removed from V and 0 bases from J, the gap between germline ends came to 5 bases. Germline lookup yields CDR1 SGHTA and CDR2 FQGTGA. Full variable domain (missing parts from reference TRBV7-3 and TRBJ2-2): GAGVSQTPSNKVTEKGKYVELRCDPISGHTALYWYRQSLGQGPEFLIYFQGTGAADDSGLPNDRFFAVRPEGSVSTLKIQRTERGDSAVYLCASSSANTGELFFGEGSRLTVL.

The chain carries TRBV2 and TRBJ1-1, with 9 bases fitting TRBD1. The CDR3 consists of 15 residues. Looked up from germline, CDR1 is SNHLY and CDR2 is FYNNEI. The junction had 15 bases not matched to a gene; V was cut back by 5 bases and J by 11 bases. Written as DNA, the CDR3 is TGTGCCAGCAGTCCCGGGACAGGGTTTTTCGTCGGGGCTTTCTTT. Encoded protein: CASSPGTGFFVGAFF.

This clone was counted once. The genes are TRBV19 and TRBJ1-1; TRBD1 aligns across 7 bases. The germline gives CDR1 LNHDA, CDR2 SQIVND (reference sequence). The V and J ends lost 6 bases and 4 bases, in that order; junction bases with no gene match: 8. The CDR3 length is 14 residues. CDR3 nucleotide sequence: TGTGCCAGTAGACCTACAGGGGTCGGCACTGAAGCTTTCTTT. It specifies CASRPTGVGTEAFF.

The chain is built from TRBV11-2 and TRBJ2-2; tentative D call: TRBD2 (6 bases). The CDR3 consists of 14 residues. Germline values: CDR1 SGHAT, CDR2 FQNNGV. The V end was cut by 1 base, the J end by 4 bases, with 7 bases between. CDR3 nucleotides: TGTGCCAGCAGCTTAGCGCGGGGCACCGGGGAGCTGTTTTTT. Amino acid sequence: CASSLARGTGELFF.

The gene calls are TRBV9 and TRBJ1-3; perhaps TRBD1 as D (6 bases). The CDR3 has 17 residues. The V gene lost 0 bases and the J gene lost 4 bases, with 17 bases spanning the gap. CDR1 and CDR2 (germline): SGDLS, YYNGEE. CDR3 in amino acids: CASSVATGQLSGNTIYF. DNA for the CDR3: TGTGCCAGCAGCGTAGCTACCGGACAGTTGTCGGGAAACACCATATATTTT.

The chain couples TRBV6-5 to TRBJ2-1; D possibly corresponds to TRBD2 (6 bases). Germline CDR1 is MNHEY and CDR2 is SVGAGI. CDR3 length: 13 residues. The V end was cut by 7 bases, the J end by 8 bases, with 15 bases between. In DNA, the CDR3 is TGTGCCAGCAAGCCTTTGGGGGGTCATGAGCAGTTCTTC. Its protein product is CASKPLGGHEQFF.

In DNA form, the CDR3 reads TGTGCCAGCAGCCCCCCCGGGACATTAACCTACGAGCAGTACTTC. It codes for CASSPPGTLTYEQYF. This chain links TRBV7-9 with TRBJ2-7; possibly TRBD1 for D (6 bases). V shed 5 bases and J shed 2 bases, with 16 bases lying between them. The CDR3 is 15 residues long. The germline CDR1 and CDR2 sequences are SEHNR and FQNEAQ (reference sequence).

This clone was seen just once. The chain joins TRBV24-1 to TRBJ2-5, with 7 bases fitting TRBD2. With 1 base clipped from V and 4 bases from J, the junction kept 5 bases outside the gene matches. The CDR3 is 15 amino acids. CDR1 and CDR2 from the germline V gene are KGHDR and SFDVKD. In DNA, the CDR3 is TGTGCCACCAGTGATTTAAGTAGGGAGGGAGAGACCCAGTACTTC. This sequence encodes CATSDLSREGETQYF.

DNA of the CDR3: TGTGCCAGCAGTTTACTTACCAGGGCCGGGGAGCTGTTTTTT. Its translation is CASSLLTRAGELFF. The V and J genes are TRBV28 and TRBJ2-2; tentative D call: TRBD1 (5 bases). From germline, CDR1 is MDHEN and CDR2 SYDVKM. V was clipped by 2 bases and J by 6 bases, with 10 bases between them. The CDR3 runs 14 residues.

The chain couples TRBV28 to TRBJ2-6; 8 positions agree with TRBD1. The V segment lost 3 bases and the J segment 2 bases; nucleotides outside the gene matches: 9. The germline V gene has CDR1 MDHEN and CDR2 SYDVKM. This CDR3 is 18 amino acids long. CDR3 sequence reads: CASSLGPKQGAGANVLTF. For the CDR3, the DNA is TGTGCCAGCAGTTTGGGACCTAAACAGGGGGCTGGGGCCAACGTCCTGACTTTC.

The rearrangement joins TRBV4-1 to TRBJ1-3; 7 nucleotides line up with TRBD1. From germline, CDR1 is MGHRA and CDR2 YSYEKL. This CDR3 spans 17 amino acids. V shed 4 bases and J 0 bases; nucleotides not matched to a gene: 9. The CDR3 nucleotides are TGCGCCAGCAGCCGAGTCGGACAGGAGAGCTCTGGAAACACCATATATTTT. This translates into CASSRVGQESSGNTIYF.

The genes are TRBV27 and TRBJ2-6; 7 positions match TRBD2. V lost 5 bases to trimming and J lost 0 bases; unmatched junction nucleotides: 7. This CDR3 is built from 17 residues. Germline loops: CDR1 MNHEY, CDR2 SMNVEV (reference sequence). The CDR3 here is CASSGRDGYSGANVLTF. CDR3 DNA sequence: TGTGCCAGCAGTGGGAGGGACGGGTACTCTGGGGCCAACGTCCTGACTTTC.

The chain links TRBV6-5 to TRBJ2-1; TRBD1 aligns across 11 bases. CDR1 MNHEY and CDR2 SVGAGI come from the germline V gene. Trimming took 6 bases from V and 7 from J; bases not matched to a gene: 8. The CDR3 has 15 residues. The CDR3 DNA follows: TGTGCCAGCAGGAAGGACAGGGGGCCCCGGAATGAGCAGTTCTTC. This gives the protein CASRKDRGPRNEQFF.

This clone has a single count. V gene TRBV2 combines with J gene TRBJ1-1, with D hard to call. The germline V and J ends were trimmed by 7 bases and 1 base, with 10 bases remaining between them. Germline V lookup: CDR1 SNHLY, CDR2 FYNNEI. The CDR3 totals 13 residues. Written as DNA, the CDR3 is TGTGCCAGCATGGTCCTAGGGAACACTGAAGCTTTCTTT. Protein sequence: CASMVLGNTEAFF.

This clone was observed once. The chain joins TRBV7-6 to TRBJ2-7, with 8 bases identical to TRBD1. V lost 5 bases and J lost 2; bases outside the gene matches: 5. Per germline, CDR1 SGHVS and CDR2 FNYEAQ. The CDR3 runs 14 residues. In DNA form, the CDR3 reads TGTGCCAGCAGCCGGACAGGGACCGCCTACGAGCAGTACTTC. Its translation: CASSRTGTAYEQYF.

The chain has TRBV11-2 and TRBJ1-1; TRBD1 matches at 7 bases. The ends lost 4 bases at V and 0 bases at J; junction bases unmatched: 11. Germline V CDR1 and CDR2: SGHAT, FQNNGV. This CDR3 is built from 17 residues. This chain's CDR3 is CASSSRTGSIMNTEAFF. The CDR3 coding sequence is TGTGCCAGCAGCTCAAGGACAGGAAGTATCATGAACACTGAAGCTTTCTTT. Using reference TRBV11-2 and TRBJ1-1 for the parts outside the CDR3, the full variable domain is EAGVAQSPRYKIIEKRQSVAFWCNPISGHATLYWYQQILGQGPKLLIQFQNNGVVDDSQLPKDRFSAERLKGVDSTLKIQPAKLEDSAVYLCASSSRTGSIMNTEAFFGQGTRLTVV.

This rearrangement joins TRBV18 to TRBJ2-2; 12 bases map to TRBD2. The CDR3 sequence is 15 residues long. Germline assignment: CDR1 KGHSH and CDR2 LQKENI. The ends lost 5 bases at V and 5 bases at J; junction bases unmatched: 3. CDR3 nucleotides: TGTGCCAGCTCATCTACTAGCGGGAGGACCGGGGAGCTGTTTTTT. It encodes CASSSTSGRTGELFF.

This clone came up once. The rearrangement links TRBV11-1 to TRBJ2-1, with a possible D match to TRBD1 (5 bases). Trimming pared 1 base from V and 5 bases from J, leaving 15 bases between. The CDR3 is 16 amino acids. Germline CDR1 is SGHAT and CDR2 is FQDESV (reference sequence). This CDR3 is CASSLEVQGTDNEQFF. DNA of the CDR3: TGTGCCAGCAGCTTAGAGGTCCAGGGTACGGACAATGAGCAGTTCTTC.

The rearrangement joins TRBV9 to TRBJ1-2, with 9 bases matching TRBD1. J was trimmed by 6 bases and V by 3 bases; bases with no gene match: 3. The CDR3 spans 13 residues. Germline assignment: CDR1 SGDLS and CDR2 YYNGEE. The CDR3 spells CASSAGTGHGYTF. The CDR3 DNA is TGTGCCAGCAGCGCCGGGACAGGGCATGGCTACACCTTC.

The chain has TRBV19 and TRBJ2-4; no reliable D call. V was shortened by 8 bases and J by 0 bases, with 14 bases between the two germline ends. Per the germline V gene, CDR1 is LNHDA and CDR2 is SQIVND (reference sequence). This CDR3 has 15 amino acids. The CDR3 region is CASAHPGKAKNIQYF. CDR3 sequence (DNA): TGTGCCAGTGCCCACCCCGGTAAAGCCAAAAACATTCAGTACTTC. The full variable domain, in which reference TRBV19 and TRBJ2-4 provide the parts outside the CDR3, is DGGITQSPKYLFRKEGQNVTLSCEQNLNHDAMYWYRQDPGQGLRLIYYSQIVNDFQKGDIAEGYSVSREKKESFPLTVTSAQKNPTAFYLCASAHPGKAKNIQYFGAGTRLSVL.

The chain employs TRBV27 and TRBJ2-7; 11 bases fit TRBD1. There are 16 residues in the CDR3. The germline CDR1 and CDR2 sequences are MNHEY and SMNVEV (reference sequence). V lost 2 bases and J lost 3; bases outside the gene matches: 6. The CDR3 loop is CASSLTGQGEGYEQYV. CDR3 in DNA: TGTGCCAGCAGTTTAACGGGACAGGGGGAGGGCTACGAGCAGTACGTC.

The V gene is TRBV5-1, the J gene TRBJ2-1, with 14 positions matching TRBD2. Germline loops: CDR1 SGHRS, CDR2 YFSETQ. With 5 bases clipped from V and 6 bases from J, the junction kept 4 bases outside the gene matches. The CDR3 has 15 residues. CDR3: CASRYGLAGGNEQFF. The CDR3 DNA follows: TGCGCCAGCAGATATGGACTAGCGGGAGGCAATGAGCAGTTCTTC.